This paragraph covers one T cell receptor beta chain sequence. This sample was taken from a study of blood T cell repertoires in COVID-19. Repertoires were generated with immunoSEQ multiplex PCR, while TCRdb's copy carries only in-frame clones and drops some. The sample holds 110,000 to 150,000 clones, more than 70% seen once. The CDR3 is 15 residues long. CDR1 is SGHTA, CDR2 FQGTGA, per germline. Deletions cut 5 bases from V and 2 bases from J, with 13 bases between. This receptor was identified in a man aged 50-59 years with active or convalescent COVID-19. The chain couples TRBV7-3 to TRBJ2-1, with a possible D match to TRBD2 (6 bases). Sequenced material: peripheral blood. The DNA of the CDR3 is TGTGCCAGCAGCCCGTCGGCTAGCGCCTACAATGAGCAGTTCTTC. Translating gives CASSPSASAYNEQFF.